Each of the 11 T cell receptor beta chains below was sequenced from the same sample in a study of technical replicates of blood from a few donors. The assay was immunoSEQ multiplex PCR, and TCRdb's table has in-frame clones only and misses some. The sample holds 95,000 or so clones, about 95% seen once. The source material was T cells isolated from PBMCs. The origin of the receptors is a human donor in good health.

The chain joins TRBV9 to TRBJ2-6; weak D call: TRBD2 (5 bases). V was cut by 6 bases and J by 4 bases, with 8 bases left in between. The CDR3 runs to 13 residues. Germline V CDR1 and CDR2: SGDLS, YYNGEE. The CDR3 DNA follows: TGTGCCAGCAAGGAGGACGGGGCCAACGTCCTGACTTTC. Its translation: CASKEDGANVLTF.

The V gene is TRBV27, the J gene TRBJ1-5; TRBD1 matches at 7 bases. The J segment lost 7 bases and the V segment lost 6 bases, leaving 12 bases of the junction unmatched. The CDR3 is made up of 15 amino acids. CDR1 is MNHEY, CDR2 SMNVEV, per germline (reference sequence). The CDR3 coding sequence is TGTGCCAGCAGCCCCAGACAGGGTTTAGGGCAGCCCCAGCATTTT. It codes for CASSPRQGLGQPQHF.

The rearrangement joins TRBV7-6 to TRBJ2-5; D is undetermined. The CDR3 is 14 amino acids. The ends were cut back, 5 bases at V and 3 bases at J, with 13 bases in the middle. Germline CDR1 SGHVS, CDR2 FNYEAQ. CDR3 in amino acids: CASSKRRLKETQYF. The DNA of the CDR3 is TGTGCCAGCAGCAAACGAAGACTCAAAGAGACCCAGTACTTC.

This chain connects TRBV5-1 to TRBJ2-1; 10 nucleotides match TRBD2. Losses at the gene ends were 0 bases for V and 3 bases for J; bases not matched to a gene: 6. This CDR3 has 17 residues. The germline CDR1 and CDR2 sequences are SGHRS and YFSETQ. The CDR3 DNA follows: TGCGCCAGCAGCTTGGCCGGAGGGACTAGCGTCTACAATGAGCAGTTCTTC. Its protein is CASSLAGGTSVYNEQFF.

The chain links TRBV6-1 to TRBJ1-5; D is unresolved. V shed 2 bases and J shed 4 bases, with 12 bases lying between them. The CDR3 is made up of 15 amino acids. CDR1 is MNHNS and CDR2 is SASEGT in the germline V gene. Written as DNA, the CDR3 is TGTGCCAGCAGTGAATTCTTATGGGAGAATCAGCCCCAGCATTTT. As protein: CASSEFLWENQPQHF.

The chain links TRBV7-2 to TRBJ1-4; D unresolved. The V end lost 5 bases, the J end lost 2 bases, and 9 bases lay between the germline ends. The CDR3 totals 14 residues. CDR1 and CDR2 (germline): SGHTA, FQGNSA. The DNA of the CDR3 is TGTGCCAGCAGCCCGACGAGGACTAATGAAAAACTGTTTTTT. This translates into CASSPTRTNEKLFF.

The chain links TRBV15 to TRBJ2-7, with 7 bases that match TRBD1. After removal of 4 bases from V and 3 bases from J, the junction contained 6 bases not matched to a gene. From germline, CDR1 is LNHNV and CDR2 YYDKDF (reference sequence). The CDR3 loop spans 14 amino acids. The CDR3 DNA reads TGTGCCACCAGCACTACAGGGGAAAGCTACGAGCAGTACTTC. Amino acids: CATSTTGESYEQYF.

The genes are TRBV7-3 and TRBJ2-1; 12 positions agree with TRBD2. V was clipped by 5 bases and J by 4 bases; unmatched bases: 3. Germline CDR1 SGHTA, CDR2 FQGTGA. The CDR3 is 15 amino acids. The CDR3 here is CASSRGLAGYNEQFF. CDR3 coding DNA: TGTGCCAGCAGCCGTGGACTAGCGGGGTACAATGAGCAGTTCTTC.

The chain uses TRBV7-6 and TRBJ2-2; D is ambiguous. The V end was cut by 1 base, the J end by 1 base, with 7 bases between. The germline V gene encodes CDR1 SGHVS and CDR2 FNYEAQ. The CDR3 has 15 amino acids. CDR3 region: CASSLVTWNTGELFF. The CDR3 nucleotides read TGTGCCAGCAGCTTAGTCACTTGGAACACCGGGGAGCTGTTTTTT.

The chain couples TRBV7-8 to TRBJ2-1, with D possibly TRBD2 on 5 matching bases. Trimming removed 2 bases from V and 8 bases from J, with 10 bases in between. Germline-derived CDR1 and CDR2 are SGHVS and FQNEAQ. CDR3 length: 13 amino acids. CDR3 residues: CASSLTRGYEQFF. The CDR3 DNA follows: TGTGCCAGCAGCTTAACTCGGGGATATGAGCAGTTCTTC.

This chain links TRBV5-4 with TRBJ2-5, with D perhaps matching TRBD1 (6 bases). The V end lost 4 bases, the J end lost 3 bases, and 10 bases lay between the germline ends. Germline V lookup: CDR1 SGHNT, CDR2 YYREEE (reference sequence). The CDR3 runs 13 residues. The DNA for the CDR3 is TGTGCCAGCAGCCCAGAGGGGGAAGAGACCCAGTACTTC. Its protein is CASSPEGEETQYF.